This TCR beta chain was identified in a study of beta chain features in type 1 diabetes (dated by TCRdb to 2017 to 2018). For context, the study as a whole: Mean age, gender distribution, total cell number and subset yield did not differ between patients and healthy donors. Regulatory and stem cell-like memory subsets were isolated from only 8 patients and 8 healthy donors, whereas naive and central memory subsets came from all 30 or so donors. A total of approximately 100 million sorted cells were examined across all samples, and the number of cells per subset was strongly correlated with RNA yield. The study compared TCRB repertoires of sorted circulating CD4+ T cell subsets between recently diagnosed type 1 diabetes patients and matched healthy donors. Here is what the overall study found, with its caveats: Because cDNA rather than genomic DNA was sequenced, highly expressing activated cells could have been over-represented, although no difference in activation and CD3 levels was found between groups. Because the HLA sub-analyses included only small numbers of individuals, any influence of HLA type on TCRB rearrangement was left unresolved. A moderate but significant shortening of TCRB CDR3 length was observed in type 1 diabetes patients in all four CD4+ subsets. Shorter templates might be favored by PCR, yet because patient and control samples were amplified and corrected together, any such skew would affect both groups equally. Naive, central memory and regulatory TCRB repertoires appeared to be more similar among patients than among healthy donors. Fewer insertions and more nucleotide deletions at VDJ recombination sites were observed in patients with type 1 diabetes, implying thymic rearrangement abnormalities.

A single peripheral blood draw of around 0.11 L on average was collected from each donor into heparinised tubes. A BD FACSAria II and a panel including CD45RO, CCR7, CD25, CD127, CD95 and CD27 were used to sort naive, central memory, regulatory and stem cell-like memory CD4+ T cells. Every sorted population had a purity above 98%. PBMCs were isolated immediately by Lymphoprep density gradient centrifugation and stained directly without culture. So that batch effects would be minimized, each experiment stained and sorted samples in pairs, pairing one healthy donor with one patient. This clone was found a few times. The antigen it recognizes is unknown. At one of its ends the junction is not consistent with the germline gene, which may arise from a read error. Spanning cysteine to phenylalanine, the CDR3 consists of 16 amino acids. The retained sequence is limited to the CDR3, 48 bases, with the frame set at the first base. For CDR1 and CDR2, the germline V gene lists ENHRY and SYGVKD.

All of the isolated RNA was reverse transcribed with the High Capacity cDNA Reverse Transcription Kit, so expressed TCRB transcripts were sequenced. Naive, central memory and regulatory T cell samples underwent deep immunoSEQ sequencing, averaging around 3.6 million total reads per sample. After sorted cells were lysed in RLT buffer, RNA was extracted with DNase-treated RNeasy Micro or Mini kits, with the choice depending on cell number. Each cell subset was processed on its own to prevent cross-contamination, while patient and healthy donor samples were processed together. The immunoSEQ multiplex PCR was used to amplify TCRB sequences from cDNA, yielding 87-bp fragments that span the CDR3 region. The amplicons were sequenced using the Illumina HiSeq platform. As for the original processing: Synthetic template baselines were used to correct PCR bias computationally, reads within Hamming distance 2 were collapsed, and singletons that could not be merged were discarded. Reads were aligned against IMGT so that V, D and J genes, CDR3 length and insertions or deletions at six rearrangement sites could be assigned. Within each subset, clonotype counts were normalized to the number of sorted cells before true diversity and Gini coefficients were calculated with the tcR R package. The overlap coefficient, calculated on TCRB nucleotide sequences, was used to measure repertoire sharing. As a proxy for the pre-selection repertoire, out-of-frame TCRB sequences from naive cells were analyzed. TCRdb carries this immuneACCESS record with in-frame sequences only. Its versions omit some clonotypes, under half of them owing to an unresolved V gene in the studies checked, with the rest unexplained. That table supplies the V and J calls and clone size; D and trimming were determined from the DNA. In this sample the table shows roughly 400,000 clones, approximately 15% of which occur a single time. The ten largest clones capture approximately 0.019% of the sample.

The TCR was taken from a woman under 30 in good health. Recombination linked TRBV10-3 to TRBJ2-3; a tentative D match to TRBD2 spans 5 bases. Sample: naive CD4+ T cells from blood. The cell subset or site label, read with the paper, signifies: true naive CD4+ T cells. DNA sequence: TGTGCCAGCAGTTACCTCGGGATCCTCCTCACAGATACGCAGTATTTT. Translated, it reads CASSYLGILLTDTQYF.